The next 32 T cell receptor beta chains were all read from a single sample in a study of CD8 T cells in Susac syndrome. With random hexamers, reverse transcription was performed on roughly 0.5 to 1 ug of RNA. MiXCR, applied by TCRdb to the immunoSEQ multiplex PCR reads, yields one record per CDR3 protein. The sample holds some 300,000 distinct CDR3 sequences, 89% seen once. Sample: CD8+ T cells from PBMCs. All receptors derive from a human donor with multiple sclerosis.

The chain links TRBV19 to TRBJ2-6, with a possible D match to TRBD2 (5 bases). Per germline, CDR1 LNHDA and CDR2 SQIVND (reference sequence). The CDR3 is made up of 13 amino acids. CDR3 in DNA: TGTGGGAGCGGAGACTCTGGGGCCAACGTCCTGACTTTC. This encodes CGSGDSGANVLTF.

This chain joins TRBV9 and TRBJ1-3; D may be TRBD1 (6 bases). The length of the CDR3 is 15 residues. With 3 bases removed from V and 0 bases from J, the gap between germline ends came to 10 bases. The germline CDR1 and CDR2 sequences are SGDLS and YYNGEE. CDR3 amino acids: CASSARGGSGNTIYF. The CDR3 DNA reads as TGTGCCAGCAGCGCCAGGGGAGGCTCTGGAAACACCATATATTTT.

The chain combines TRBV20-1 with TRBJ2-7; 7 bases are a match to TRBD1. CDR3 length: 16 amino acids. The germline V gene encodes CDR1 DFQATT and CDR2 SNEGSKA (reference sequence). J was trimmed by 2 bases and V by 5 bases; bases with no gene match: 15. The CDR3 loop reads CSALYGYRGSAYEQYF. CDR3 sequence (DNA): TGCAGTGCTCTTTATGGGTACAGGGGAAGTGCCTACGAGCAGTACTTC.

Only one count was recorded for this clonotype. The chain recombines TRBV7-9 with TRBJ2-3; unclear D gene. Germline V CDR1 and CDR2: SEHNR, FQNEAQ (reference sequence). Trimming stripped 1 base from V and 0 bases from J, with 8 bases between. This CDR3 has 15 residues. DNA for the CDR3: TGTGCCAGCAGCTTAGTTGCGGCTAGCACAGATACGCAGTATTTT. Its translation is CASSLVAASTDTQYF.

The chain couples TRBV6-2 or TRBV6-3 to TRBJ2-1; 9 bases fit TRBD2. CDR3 length: 18 amino acids. The V and J ends lost 2 bases and 0 bases, in that order; junction bases with no gene match: 8. Germline CDR1 reads MNHEY; CDR2 reads SVGEGT. The CDR3, as DNA: TGTGCCAGCAGTTACAGTAGCGGGAGACCAAGCTCCTACAATGAGCAGTTCTTC. Translation: CASSYSSGRPSSYNEQFF.

For this clonotype: The junction and the germline gene differ at one end; a read error may be behind it. The chain is built from TRBV7-7 and TRBJ1-5; 9 bases match TRBD1. The CDR3 runs to 20 residues. CDR1 SSHAT and CDR2 FNYEAQ come from the germline V gene (reference sequence). The CDR3 DNA is TGTGCTAGCAGCTTACGGTTTTCTATGGGGACAGGGACTAGCAATCAGCCCCAGCATTTT. Amino acids: CASSLRFSMGTGTSNQPQHF. Using reference TRBV7-7 and TRBJ1-5 for the parts outside the CDR3, the full variable domain is GAGVSQSPRYKVTKRGQDVTLRCDPISSHATLYWYQQALGQGPEFLTYFNYEAQPDKSGLPSDRFSAERPEGSISTLTIQRTEQRDSAMYRCASSLRFSMGTGTSNQPQHFGDGTRLSIL.

This clonotype was recorded only once. The CDR3 protein is CASSQSGLAGVEQYF. The CDR3 DNA reads TGCGCCAGCAGTCAATCGGGACTAGCGGGAGTCGAGCAGTACTTC. The chain employs TRBV23-1 and TRBJ2-7, with 14 nucleotides matching TRBD2. TRBV23-1 is an open reading frame whose function is uncertain. CDR3 length: 15 amino acids. Trimming at V came to 0 bases and at J to 6 bases, leaving 1 base not matched to a gene.

This clonotype was counted only a few times. The chain couples TRBV27 to TRBJ2-5, with TRBD2 as a possible D gene (6 bases). The germline V gene has CDR1 MNHEY and CDR2 SMNVEV (reference sequence). The V and J ends lost 3 bases and 4 bases respectively, with 12 bases between them. The length of the CDR3 is 14 residues. The CDR3 region has the DNA TGTGCCAGCAGTTTGCTCCTAGCGCGAGAGACCCAGTACTTC. It codes for CASSLLLARETQYF.

The CDR3 DNA reads TGTGCCAGTAGTCTGACAGTAACGGGCGAGCAGTACTTC. Encoded protein: CASSLTVTGEQYF. This chain links TRBV19 with TRBJ2-7; the D gene is possibly TRBD1 (5 bases). V was clipped by 5 bases and J by 6 bases, with 14 bases between them. The CDR3 spans 13 residues. Germline assignment: CDR1 LNHDA and CDR2 SQIVND (reference sequence).

The chain employs TRBV6-5 and TRBJ1-2; D is perhaps TRBD1 (5 bases). Trimming cost V 5 bases and J 4 bases, with 17 bases left between them. The CDR3 totals 15 residues. Germline CDR1 and CDR2: MNHEY and SVGAGI. The CDR3 protein is CASSSVVGAGYGYTF. The CDR3 DNA is TGTGCCAGCAGTAGCGTTGTAGGGGCAGGCTATGGCTACACCTTC.

V is TRBV2 and J is TRBJ1-1, with no clear D. V gave up 6 bases and J gave up 5 bases, with 10 bases separating them. The CDR3 has 12 amino acids. The germline gives CDR1 SNHLY, CDR2 FYNNEI. CDR3 protein: CASRIRGTEAFF. The CDR3 bases are TGTGCCAGCAGGATACGCGGGACTGAAGCTTTCTTT.

The chain uses TRBV4-3 and TRBJ1-1; 10 nucleotides line up with TRBD1. The CDR3 covers 17 residues. V lost 1 base to trimming and J lost 5 bases; unmatched junction nucleotides: 10. Germline CDR1 reads LGHNA; CDR2 reads YSLEER. The CDR3 DNA sequence: TGCGCCAGCAGCCAAGTAGCGGGACAGGGGTTTGAAACTGAAGCTTTCTTT. This sequence encodes CASSQVAGQGFETEAFF.

The CDR3 sequence is CASSWTGDSGNTIYF. The CDR3 region has the DNA TGCGCCAGCAGCTGGACAGGGGACTCTGGAAACACCATATATTTT. V and J are TRBV5-1 and TRBJ1-3, with 9 bases aligning to TRBD1. In germline, CDR1 is SGHRS, CDR2 YFSETQ. The CDR3 extends over 15 amino acids. With 3 bases clipped from V and 0 bases from J, the junction kept 1 base outside the gene matches.

The rearrangement links TRBV25-1 to TRBJ2-7, with 9 positions matching TRBD1. V lost 2 bases and J lost 1; bases outside the gene matches: 6. Germline loops: CDR1 MGHDK, CDR2 SYGVNS. The CDR3 extends over 16 amino acids. The CDR3 sequence is CASSERDRARSYEQYF. Written as DNA, the CDR3 is TGTGCCAGCAGTGAACGGGACAGGGCAAGATCCTACGAGCAGTACTTC.

A word on this clonotype: Sequence at one end of the junction differs from germline and may be a read error. V gene TRBV5-1 combines with J gene TRBJ2-1; TRBD2 might be the D (7 bases). The germline gives CDR1 SGHRS, CDR2 YFSETQ. The CDR3 has 16 amino acids. CDR3 residues: CASTLEGGSSYNEQFF. CDR3 DNA sequence: TGCGCCAGCACCTTGGAGGGGGGGAGCTCCTACAATGAGCAGTTCTTC. The complete variable domain, with remaining parts taken from reference TRBV5-1 and TRBJ2-1, reads KAGVTQTPRYLIKTRGQQVTLSCSPISGHRSVSWYQQTPGQGLQFLFEYFSETQRNKGNFPGRFSGRQFSNSRSEMNVSTLELGDSALYLCASTLEGGSSYNEQFFGPGTRLTVL.

The chain uses TRBV28 and TRBJ2-3; 7 nucleotides line up with TRBD1. The CDR3 extends over 15 amino acids. Germline V lookup: CDR1 MDHEN, CDR2 SYDVKM. The V and J ends lost 4 bases and 0 bases, in that order; junction bases with no gene match: 4. The CDR3 reads CASSSPGQSTDTQYF. In DNA, the CDR3 is TGTGCCAGCAGTTCCCCGGGACAGAGCACAGATACGCAGTATTTT. Complete variable domain (other parts from reference TRBV28 and TRBJ2-3): DVKVTQSSRYLVKRTGEKVFLECVQDMDHENMFWYRQDPGLGLRLIYFSYDVKMKEKGDIPEGYSVSREKKERFSLILESASTNQTSMYLCASSSPGQSTDTQYFGPGTRLTVL.

This chain joins TRBV4-1 and TRBJ1-5, with D perhaps matching TRBD1 (5 bases). CDR3 length: 16 amino acids. V shed 2 bases and J shed 0 bases, with 11 bases lying between them. Germline CDR1 is MGHRA and CDR2 is YSYEKL. The CDR3 here is CASSQTLGGSNQPQHF. The CDR3 bases are TGCGCCAGCAGCCAAACTTTGGGGGGTAGCAATCAGCCCCAGCATTTT.

V usage is TRBV6-8 and J usage is TRBJ1-2; TRBD1 matches at 9 bases. The CDR3 contains 14 residues. Per germline, CDR1 MNHGY and CDR2 SAAAGT. Trimming removed 2 bases from V and 4 bases from J; junction bases left unmatched: 2. The CDR3: CASSYVDRGYGYTF. The CDR3, as DNA: TGTGCCAGCAGTTACGTGGACAGGGGCTATGGCTACACCTTC.

This chain uses TRBV7-2 with TRBJ2-3; tentatively, D is TRBD2 (5 bases). The length of the CDR3 is 17 residues. The V gene lost 0 bases and the J gene lost 2 bases, with 15 bases spanning the gap. Germline values: CDR1 SGHTA, CDR2 FQGNSA. In nucleotides, the CDR3 is TGTGCCAGCAGCTTAGCGGGAGTACGGCCTGACACAGATACGCAGTATTTT. Its translation is CASSLAGVRPDTDTQYF.

The chain carries TRBV4-1 and TRBJ1-3; D unclear. Looked up from germline, CDR1 is MGHRA and CDR2 is YSYEKL. The CDR3 covers 14 residues. Trimming shortened V by 3 bases and J by 5 bases, and 11 bases separated the two germline ends. The CDR3 spells CASSQVRWRNTIYF. CDR3 sequence (DNA): TGCGCCAGCAGCCAGGTCCGCTGGCGAAACACCATATATTTT.

The gene calls are TRBV9 and TRBJ2-6; D call uncertain. Trimming removed 3 bases from V and 1 base from J, with 8 bases in between. Germline loops: CDR1 SGDLS, CDR2 YYNGEE. The CDR3 spans 15 residues. The CDR3 DNA sequence: TGTGCCAGCAGCGGCGCTGGGTCTGGGGCCAACGTCCTGACTTTC. Translation gives CASSGAGSGANVLTF.

This chain uses TRBV20-1 with TRBJ1-2; no reliable D call. The CDR3 extends over 13 amino acids. The V and J ends lost 0 bases and 3 bases respectively, with 8 bases between them. CDR1 DFQATT and CDR2 SNEGSKA come from the germline V gene (reference sequence). This CDR3 reads CSARDPGYYGYTF. In DNA, the CDR3 is TGCAGTGCTAGAGATCCGGGTTACTATGGCTACACCTTC.

The rearrangement joins TRBV12-3 or TRBV12-4 to TRBJ1-2; weak D call: TRBD1 (6 bases). V was trimmed by 6 bases and J by 6 bases, leaving 14 bases between them. The CDR3 runs 13 residues. CDR3 region: CASSPGVPNGYTF. Here the CDR3 DNA reads TGTGCCAGCAGCCCAGGGGTGCCAAATGGCTACACCTTC.

On this clonotype: At one end, the junction sequence differs from germline, possibly due to a read error. V usage is TRBV28 and J usage is TRBJ2-2; tentatively, D is TRBD1 (5 bases). CDR1 and CDR2 (germline): MDHEN, SYDVKM. The CDR3 totals 13 residues. This chain's CDR3 is CASSLSGTGELFF. Here the CDR3 DNA reads TGTGCTAGCAGCTTATCAGGGACCGGGGAGCTGTTTTTT.

This clonotype has a single count. The chain combines TRBV18 with TRBJ2-3, with 8 bases matching TRBD1. J gave up 2 bases and V 3 bases, and 10 bases lay outside the gene matches. CDR1 is KGHSH, CDR2 LQKENI, per germline. CDR3 size: 17 residues. As DNA, the CDR3 is TGTGCCAGCTCACCGGACCCAGGGGGCTTTTACACAGATACGCAGTATTTT. This translates into CASSPDPGGFYTDTQYF.

The chain combines TRBV27 with TRBJ1-3; D uncertain. CDR1 and CDR2 from the germline V gene are MNHEY and SMNVEV (reference sequence). This CDR3 has 13 residues. The V end was cut by 6 bases, the J end by 3 bases, with 9 bases between. CDR3: CASRASYGNTIYF. In DNA, the CDR3 is TGTGCCAGCAGGGCTTCATATGGAAACACCATATATTTT.

The genes are TRBV4-3 and TRBJ1-2; perhaps TRBD1 as D (5 bases). CDR3 length: 16 residues. Looked up from germline, CDR1 is LGHNA and CDR2 is YSLEER. Trimming took 4 bases from V and 2 from J, leaving 17 bases between them. The CDR3 DNA follows: TGCGCCAGCAGCCCGCCGGGAGGGGATGGGAACTATGGCTACACCTTC. Its protein product is CASSPPGGDGNYGYTF.

This chain links TRBV29-1 with TRBJ2-2, with D possibly matching TRBD2 (7 bases). This CDR3 comprises 13 residues. V was shortened by 7 bases and J by 6 bases, with 15 bases between the two germline ends. Germline CDR1 reads SQVTM; CDR2 reads ANQGSEA. The CDR3 reads CSATTGRAGELFF. Written as DNA, the CDR3 is TGCAGCGCTACCACAGGGAGGGCCGGGGAGCTGTTTTTT.

The V gene is TRBV7-8, the J gene TRBJ1-3; D may be TRBD1 (6 bases). V was trimmed by 2 bases and J by 0 bases, leaving 8 bases between them. The CDR3 covers 15 residues. Per the germline V gene, CDR1 is SGHVS and CDR2 is FQNEAQ. In DNA form, the CDR3 reads TGTGCCAGCAGCTTATTCAGGGGCTCTGGAAACACCATATATTTT. The encoded protein is CASSLFRGSGNTIYF.

In its sample, this clonotype was seen a few times. The chain is built from TRBV7-3 and TRBJ2-1; TRBD2 is a possible D gene (5 bases). The germline gives CDR1 SGHTA, CDR2 FQGTGA. The CDR3 covers 13 residues. Trimming took 5 bases from V and 9 from J, leaving 14 bases between them. The CDR3 DNA sequence: TGTGCCAGCAGCCACGACTTTGCGGGTGAGCAGTTCTTC. Protein product: CASSHDFAGEQFF.

This CDR3 reads CASRLLGYEQFF. The CDR3 region has the DNA TGTGCCAGCAGACTTCTAGGCTATGAGCAGTTCTTC. J is TRBJ2-1 and V is TRBV11-2; D remains unclear. Germline V CDR1 and CDR2: SGHAT, FQNNGV. The V gene lost 6 bases and the J gene lost 8 bases, with 11 bases spanning the gap. The CDR3 runs 12 residues.

The chain has TRBV2 and TRBJ2-1; 14 bases line up with TRBD2. The CDR3 covers 20 residues. Per the germline V gene, CDR1 is SNHLY and CDR2 is FYNNEI. Germline trimming cut 4 bases from V and 0 bases from J; bases unmatched to any gene: 11. This CDR3 is CASSGWTSGGIDSSYNEQFF. The CDR3 coding sequence is TGTGCCAGCAGTGGATGGACTAGCGGGGGGATAGACAGCTCCTACAATGAGCAGTTCTTC. Variable domain in full (rest from reference TRBV2 and TRBJ2-1): EPEVTQTPSHQVTQMGQEVILRCVPISNHLYFYWYRQILGQKVEFLVSFYNNEISEKSEIFDDQFSVERPDGSNFTLKIRSTKLEDSAMYFCASSGWTSGGIDSSYNEQFFGPGTRLTVL.